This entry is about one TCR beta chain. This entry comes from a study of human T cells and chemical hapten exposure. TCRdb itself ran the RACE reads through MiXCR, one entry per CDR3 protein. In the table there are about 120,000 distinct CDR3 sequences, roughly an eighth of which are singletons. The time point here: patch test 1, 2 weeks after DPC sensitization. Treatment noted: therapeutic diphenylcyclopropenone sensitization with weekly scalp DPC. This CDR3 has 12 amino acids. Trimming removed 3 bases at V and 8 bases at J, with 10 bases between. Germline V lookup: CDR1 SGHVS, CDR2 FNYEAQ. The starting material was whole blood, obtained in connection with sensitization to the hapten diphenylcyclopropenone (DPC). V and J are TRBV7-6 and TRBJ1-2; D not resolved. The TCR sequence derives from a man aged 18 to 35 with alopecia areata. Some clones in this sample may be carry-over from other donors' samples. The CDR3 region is CASSFPESGYTF. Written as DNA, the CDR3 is TGTGCCAGCAGCTTTCCCGAATCCGGCTACACCTTC.